Sequencing of this T cell receptor (beta chain) was carried out in a study of regulatory T cells in long-lasting Graves disease. Construction of TCR beta libraries relied on iRepertoire HTBI primers and on Arm-PCR targeting CDR3 regions. TCRdb re-derived calls from the multiplex PCR reads in MiXCR, one entry per CDR3 protein. The table lists more than 350,000 distinct CDR3 sequences, under 15% of them singletons. Documented time point: newly diagnosed GD, antithyroid drugs for less than 3 months. RNA isolated from PBMCs was used to make the TCR library. The table lists this clonotype with many counts. The CDR3 covers 16 residues. V lost 2 bases to trimming and J lost 2 bases; unmatched junction nucleotides: 5. Germline V CDR1 and CDR2: MDHEN, SYDVKM. These records were also assigned to another study, of T cells in Graves' hyperthyroidism and ophthalmopathy.

The source material was peripheral blood mononuclear cells (PBMCs), sampled at new diagnosis, from a patient treated with antithyroid drugs. This clonotype was obtained from a woman aged 25 to 39 with Graves disease. The chain recombines TRBV28 with TRBJ2-7; 11 bases align to TRBD2. CDR3 loop: CASSLGLAGGTYEQYF. The CDR3, as DNA: TGTGCCAGCAGTTTAGGGCTAGCGGGAGGTACCTACGAGCAGTACTTC.